This TCR beta chain is from a study of blood T cell repertoires in COVID-19. Looking at the study overall: Researchers got acute and convalescent COVID-19 samples from the United States, Italy and Spain. PBMCs, B-cell-depleted T cells, or T cells provided the cDNA or gDNA that made up the material.

The CDR3 consists of 16 residues. Germline CDR1 DFQATT, CDR2 SNEGSKA (reference sequence). Trimming removed 3 bases from V and 2 bases from J; junction bases left unmatched: 6. Source study methods: Researchers report that nucleated cell counts were estimated from reference gene primer amplification. Using immunoSEQ multiplex PCR, the repertoire was profiled, and TCRdb retains in-frame clones only, with some absent. That table supplies the V and J calls and clone size; D and trimming were determined from the DNA. The repertoire consists of 350,000 to 550,000 clones, with 75% to 90% occurring once and the leading ten covering 4.3%.

Sequencing used peripheral blood. This receptor was obtained from a woman aged 30 to 39 with acute or convalescent COVID-19. The J gene is TRBJ2-3, the V gene TRBV20-1; 12 bases are a match to TRBD2. CDR3 protein: CSASSLAGGVTDTQYF. CDR3 nucleotide sequence: TGCAGTGCTAGTTCACTAGCGGGGGGCGTCACAGATACGCAGTATTTT.